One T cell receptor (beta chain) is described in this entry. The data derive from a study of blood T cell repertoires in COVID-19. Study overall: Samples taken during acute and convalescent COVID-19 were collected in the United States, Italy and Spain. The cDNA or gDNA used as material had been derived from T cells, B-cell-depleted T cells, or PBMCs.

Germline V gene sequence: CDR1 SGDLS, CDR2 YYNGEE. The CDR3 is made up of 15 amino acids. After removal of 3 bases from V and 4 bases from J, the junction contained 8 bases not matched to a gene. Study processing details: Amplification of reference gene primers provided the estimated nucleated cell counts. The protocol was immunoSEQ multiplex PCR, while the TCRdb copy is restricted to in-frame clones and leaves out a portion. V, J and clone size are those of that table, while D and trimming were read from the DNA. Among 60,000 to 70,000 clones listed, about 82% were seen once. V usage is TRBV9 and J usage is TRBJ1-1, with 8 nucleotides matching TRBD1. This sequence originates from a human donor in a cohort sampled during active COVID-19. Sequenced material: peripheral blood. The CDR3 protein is CASSGSQGARTEAFF. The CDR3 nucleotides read TGTGCCAGCAGCGGTTCTCAGGGGGCGCGCACTGAAGCTTTCTTT.